The 18 T cell receptor beta chains below were found in one sample sequenced in a study of cytomegalovirus exposure and HLA in healthy donors. Vbeta (60) and Jbeta (13) primers were used in the PCR. Method: immunoSEQ multiplex PCR; TCRdb's copy keeps in-frame clones and lacks some. The sample carries roughly 71,000 clones, 74% recorded once. The sequenced sample consisted of PBMCs. These receptors were obtained from a human donor in good health.

The CDR3 spells CASSLVDRGTGELFF. DNA of the CDR3: TGCGCCAGCAGCTTGGTAGACAGGGGTACCGGGGAGCTGTTTTTT. V usage is TRBV5-1 and J usage is TRBJ2-2, with 8 bases matching TRBD1. In germline, CDR1 is SGHRS, CDR2 YFSETQ. The CDR3 is 15 residues long. The V and J ends lost 0 bases and 5 bases, in that order; junction bases with no gene match: 3.

This chain joins TRBV27 and TRBJ2-7, with a possible D match to TRBD1 (5 bases). Trimming removed 7 bases at V and 7 bases at J, with 11 bases between. This CDR3 region has 11 residues. Germline V gene data show CDR1 as MNHEY and CDR2 as SMNVEV (reference sequence). The CDR3 here is CASTLKGEQYF. In DNA form, the CDR3 reads TGTGCCAGCACTCTCAAGGGGGAGCAGTACTTC.

The genes are TRBV5-6 and TRBJ1-3, with D tentatively TRBD1 (6 bases). Germline V gene data show CDR1 as SGHDT and CDR2 as YYEEEE. Trimming took 5 bases from V and 4 from J, leaving 13 bases between them. This CDR3 is 14 amino acids long. The CDR3 loop is CASRPEGDGNTIYF. The CDR3 region has the DNA TGTGCCAGCAGGCCCGAGGGGGACGGAAACACCATATATTTT.

The genes are TRBV5-4 and TRBJ2-3; D is unclear. CDR1 is SGHNT, CDR2 YYREEE, per germline (reference sequence). This CDR3 has 15 amino acids. Trimming removed 5 bases at V and 2 bases at J, with 15 bases between. The DNA for the CDR3 is TGTGCCAGCAGTTCGAATTCAGGCGACACAGATACGCAGTATTTT. Translation: CASSSNSGDTDTQYF.

This CDR3 is CASSPQGLAAPLSTDTQYF. In nucleotides, the CDR3 is TGCGCCAGCAGCCCCCAGGGACTAGCGGCGCCCTTAAGCACAGATACGCAGTATTTT. This sequence joins TRBV5-1 and TRBJ2-3, with 11 bases lining up with TRBD2. The CDR3 has 19 residues. The trim removed 4 bases at V and 0 bases at J, leaving 13 bases unmatched. The germline V gene encodes CDR1 SGHRS and CDR2 YFSETQ. Full variable domain (rest looked up from reference TRBV5-1 and TRBJ2-3): KAGVTQTPRYLIKTRGQQVTLSCSPISGHRSVSWYQQTPGQGLQFLFEYFSETQRNKGNFPGRFSGRQFSNSRSEMNVSTLELGDSALYLCASSPQGLAAPLSTDTQYFGPGTRLTVL.

This clone was seen ten or more times. The V and J genes are TRBV4-1 and TRBJ1-5, with TRBD1 matching 11 bases. This CDR3 is 15 amino acids long. CDR1 MGHRA and CDR2 YSYEKL come from the germline V gene. V lost 3 bases to trimming and J lost 6 bases; unmatched junction nucleotides: 4. The CDR3 loop reads CASSQGQGGRQPQHF. CDR3 DNA: TGCGCCAGCAGCCAGGGACAGGGGGGACGTCAGCCCCAGCATTTT.

In this sample, this clone turned up a few times. The rearrangement uses TRBV28 and TRBJ2-3; 9 positions match TRBD1. The V gene's germline CDR1 is MDHEN and CDR2 SYDVKM. This CDR3 has 14 amino acids. Trimming removed 3 bases from V and 6 bases from J; junction bases left unmatched: 4. The CDR3 spells CASSFRDRDDTQYF. In DNA form, the CDR3 reads TGTGCCAGCAGTTTTAGGGACAGGGATGATACGCAGTATTTT.

V usage is TRBV28 and J usage is TRBJ2-2, with 8 bases identical to TRBD1. Germline loops: CDR1 MDHEN, CDR2 SYDVKM. V trimming: 4 bases; J trimming: 6 bases; junction bases outside the gene matches: 7. This CDR3 has 15 residues. DNA for the CDR3: TGTGCCAGCAGTTGGGCAGGGGGCGCTTCCGGGGAGCTGTTTTTT. Translating gives CASSWAGGASGELFF.

The CDR3 protein is CAIGAGPRTGEKLFF. The CDR3 DNA reads as TGTGCCATCGGCGCGGGCCCCCGGACGGGTGAAAAACTGTTTTTT. The rearrangement links TRBV10-3 to TRBJ1-4; unclear D gene. Germline-derived CDR1 and CDR2 are ENHRY and SYGVKD. The CDR3 length is 15 residues. V was shortened by 8 bases and J by 7 bases, with 20 bases between the two germline ends.

This chain connects TRBV19 to TRBJ1-2; tentatively, D is TRBD1 (5 bases). This CDR3 comprises 14 residues. Germline assignment: CDR1 LNHDA and CDR2 SQIVND (reference sequence). The germline V and J ends were trimmed by 7 bases and 8 bases, with 20 bases remaining between them. In DNA form, the CDR3 reads TGTGCCAGTAAGCCGGACACAGCTTTTGGGGGCTACACCTTC. Amino acids: CASKPDTAFGGYTF.

The V gene is TRBV6-5, the J gene TRBJ1-1; 8 bases line up with TRBD1. V trimming: 6 bases; J trimming: 4 bases; junction bases outside the gene matches: 7. The CDR3 totals 14 residues. Germline V gives CDR1 MNHEY, CDR2 SVGAGI. CDR3 coding DNA: TGTGCCAGCAGCGGACAGGGAAGATCCACTGAAGCTTTCTTT. This translates into CASSGQGRSTEAFF.

This sequence joins TRBV27 and TRBJ1-1, with a possible D match to TRBD1 (6 bases). The CDR3 runs to 14 residues. The germline gives CDR1 MNHEY, CDR2 SMNVEV (reference sequence). V was shortened by 3 bases and J by 1 base, with 9 bases between the two germline ends. In DNA form, the CDR3 reads TGTGCCAGCAGTTTCTCCAGGGGGAACACTGAAGCTTTCTTT. The encoded protein is CASSFSRGNTEAFF.

This chain uses TRBV6-6 with TRBJ2-7; TRBD2 might be the D (5 bases). Trimming took off 6 bases at V and 5 bases at J, with 17 bases between the two ends. This CDR3 has 14 amino acids. Looked up from germline, CDR1 is MNHNY and CDR2 is SVGAGI (reference sequence). The CDR3 loop is CASRPDSAGDEQYF. CDR3 sequence (DNA): TGTGCCAGCAGGCCCGACTCCGCCGGGGACGAGCAGTACTTC.

The chain combines TRBV19 with TRBJ1-1; unclear D gene. The CDR3 has 14 residues. Looked up from germline, CDR1 is LNHDA and CDR2 is SQIVND (reference sequence). Trimming took 4 bases from V and 1 from J, leaving 10 bases between them. CDR3 region: CASSTTWRNTEAFF. Here the CDR3 DNA reads TGTGCCAGTAGTACCACGTGGAGGAACACTGAAGCTTTCTTT.

The rearrangement uses TRBV28 and TRBJ2-6; TRBD1 might be the D (5 bases). The germline CDR1 and CDR2 sequences are MDHEN and SYDVKM. V gave up 4 bases and J gave up 0 bases, with 13 bases separating them. The CDR3 has 17 amino acids. CDR3 in amino acids: CASSWRQLISGANVLTF. CDR3 DNA: TGTGCCAGCAGTTGGAGACAGTTGATCTCTGGGGCCAACGTCCTGACTTTC.

This clone occurred a few times. The chain uses TRBV6-5 and TRBJ2-4, with TRBD1 identical over 8 bases. This CDR3 has 15 residues. The junction had 5 bases not matched to a gene; V was cut back by 6 bases and J by 1 base. CDR1 and CDR2 (germline): MNHEY, SVGAGI. The CDR3 is CASRTGDLAKNIQYF. The DNA of the CDR3 is TGTGCCAGCAGGACAGGGGATTTGGCCAAAAACATTCAGTACTTC.

J is TRBJ1-5 and V is TRBV6-6; no firm D call. With 10 bases removed from V and 4 bases from J, the gap between germline ends came to 14 bases. The germline CDR1 and CDR2 sequences are MNHNY and SVGAGI (reference sequence). This CDR3 has 13 amino acids. This CDR3 reads CATTRTGNQPQHF. The CDR3, as DNA: TGTGCCACCACTCGGACGGGAAATCAGCCCCAGCATTTT.

V gene TRBV7-9 combines with J gene TRBJ2-3, with a weak D call TRBD2 (5 bases). Trimming pared 5 bases from V and 1 base from J, leaving 19 bases between. This CDR3 is built from 17 residues. Germline V lookup: CDR1 SEHNR, CDR2 FQNEAQ (reference sequence). CDR3 residues: CASSRRTGSLRTDTQYF. The CDR3, as DNA: TGTGCCAGCAGCCGGCGGACTGGGTCACTCCGCACAGATACGCAGTATTTT.